This T cell receptor (beta chain) appears in the sequencing data of a study of T cell responses to AZD1222 COVID-19 vaccine. The overall study: Analyses pooled second doses at about 4 or about 12 weeks. Study-wide results and caveats: Unmutated variant regions are reportedly targeted by nearly half of spike-specific TCRs. Clonal diversity was possibly underestimated; the donors were predominantly white British and more often female. Repertoires were collected only later (after the peak T cell response had occurred).

In regard to this clone: Its target is unknown.

V shed 4 bases and J 9 bases; nucleotides not matched to a gene: 7. In germline, CDR1 is SGHVS, CDR2 FNYEAQ. The CDR3 is made up of 15 amino acids. The data were produced by immunoSEQ multiplex PCR, yet TCRdb's version contains in-frame clones alone and is incomplete. The table has roughly 55,000 clones, about 89% seen once. The sequence derives from an adult in good health. The chain is built from TRBV7-6 and TRBJ2-1; TRBD1 aligns across 12 bases. The specimen was peripheral blood, collected on day 0 of AZD1222 vaccination. This CDR3 reads CASSSGTGGRIEQFF. CDR3 DNA: TGTGCCAGCAGCTCCGGGACAGGGGGCAGGATTGAGCAGTTCTTC.